Each of the 30 T cell receptor beta chains below was sequenced from the same sample in a study of regulatory T cells in long-lasting Graves disease. Time point noted: persistent/refractory GD, antithyroid drugs over 5 years with positive TRAb. The TCR library was made from RNA that had been extracted from PBMCs in TRIzol. To make TCR beta libraries, researchers used iRepertoire HTBI primers and Arm-PCR of CDR3 regions. Using its own MiXCR run on the multiplex PCR reads, TCRdb lists one record per CDR3 protein. The sample has approximately 290,000 distinct CDR3 sequences, around 20% seen once; the top ten hold roughly three fifths. Sequencing used peripheral blood mononuclear cells (PBMCs), obtained when the disease was refractory, from a patient treated with antithyroid drugs. Receptor source: a female donor with Graves disease.

This clonotype was seen many times. V is TRBV28 and J is TRBJ1-1, with 10 positions matching TRBD1. The germline V gene has CDR1 MDHEN and CDR2 SYDVKM. J lost 5 bases, V lost 2 bases, and 14 bases had no gene match. The CDR3 runs 18 residues. In nucleotides, the CDR3 is TGTGCCAGCAGTTTAAGTATATCGGGACAGGGGAGCGGGACTGAAGCTTTCTTT. Translating gives CASSLSISGQGSGTEAFF.

This clonotype was detected only a few times. The V and J genes are TRBV7-8 and TRBJ1-2, with D unresolved. Trimming cost V 2 bases and J 1 base, with 5 bases left between them. CDR3 size: 13 residues. Germline loops: CDR1 SGHVS, CDR2 FQNEAQ. CDR3 sequence reads: CASSLTSNYGYTF. The CDR3 DNA sequence: TGTGCCAGCAGCTTAACGAGTAACTATGGCTACACCTTC.

This clonotype was seen a few times. This chain uses TRBV30 with TRBJ1-4; a possible D gene is TRBD1 (5 bases). The CDR3 runs to 15 residues. Trimming stripped 4 bases from V and 3 bases from J, with 15 bases between. The germline CDR1 and CDR2 sequences are GTSNPN and SVGIG (reference sequence). CDR3 sequence: CAWKPQTVSNEKLFF. The CDR3 bases are TGTGCCTGGAAACCCCAGACAGTTTCTAATGAAAAACTGTTTTTT. Full variable domain (missing parts from reference TRBV30 and TRBJ1-4): SQTIHQWPATLVQPVGSPLSLECTVEGTSNPNLYWYRQAAGRGLQLLFYSVGIGQISSEVPQNLSASRPQDRQFILSSKKLLLSDSGFYLCAWKPQTVSNEKLFFGSGTQLSVL.

This clonotype was detected ten times or more. J is TRBJ1-6 and V is TRBV12-3 or TRBV12-4; D is perhaps TRBD1 (6 bases). CDR3 length: 15 amino acids. The V and J ends lost 7 bases and 4 bases respectively, with 14 bases between them. This CDR3 reads CASKKRGLYNSPLHF. The CDR3 nucleotides read TGTGCCAGCAAAAAAAGGGGGTTGTATAATTCACCCCTCCACTTT.

This clonotype has only a few counts. DNA of the CDR3: TGTGCCAGCAGCCCCGGATCCGGTCGGGGGACCCAGTACTTC. The encoded protein is CASSPGSGRGTQYF. The chain employs TRBV7-9 and TRBJ2-5, with D maybe TRBD2 (5 bases). Germline V gene lookup returns CDR1 SEHNR and CDR2 FQNEAQ (reference sequence). The ends were cut back, 5 bases at V and 7 bases at J, with 17 bases in the middle. The CDR3 loop spans 14 amino acids.

This rearrangement joins TRBV5-6 to TRBJ2-1, with 8 bases lining up with TRBD1. The germline V gene encodes CDR1 SGHDT and CDR2 YYEEEE. The CDR3 sequence is 14 residues long. After removal of 4 bases from V and 8 bases from J, the junction contained 8 bases not matched to a gene. CDR3 in amino acids: CASSPVGQGDEQFF. CDR3 DNA sequence: TGTGCCAGCAGCCCAGTCGGACAGGGTGATGAGCAGTTCTTC.

This clonotype showed up many times. This chain joins TRBV6-1 and TRBJ1-2; unclear D gene. CDR1 is MNHNS, CDR2 SASEGT, per germline. Trimming shortened V by 8 bases and J by 4 bases, and 11 bases separated the two germline ends. The CDR3 has 12 amino acids. CDR3 amino acids: CASSREIYGYTF. CDR3 nucleotides: TGTGCCAGCTCCCGGGAGATCTATGGCTACACCTTC.

This rearrangement joins TRBV29-1 to TRBJ2-7, with 7 bases identical to TRBD2. V lost 4 bases, J lost 2 bases, and 11 bases stayed unmatched. Germline V gene data show CDR1 as SQVTM and CDR2 as ANQGSEA. The CDR3 has 15 residues. In DNA form, the CDR3 reads TGCAGCGTTGTAGCAGAGTGGGGGGGGGCCTACGAGCAGTACTTC. It yields the protein CSVVAEWGGAYEQYF.

This clonotype has at least ten counts. The gene calls are TRBV29-1 and TRBJ2-7, with TRBD1 matching over 7 bases. J was trimmed by 4 bases and V by 6 bases; bases with no gene match: 12. Germline CDR1 and CDR2: SQVTM and ANQGSEA. CDR3 length equals 14 residues. In nucleotides, the CDR3 is TGCAGCGTACTTGCCGGGACAGAGAGATACGAGCAGTACTTC. Protein sequence: CSVLAGTERYEQYF.

This clonotype was picked up a small number of times. V gene TRBV5-1 combines with J gene TRBJ2-7; a weak D match, TRBD1 (5 bases). This CDR3 spans 14 amino acids. CDR1 is SGHRS, CDR2 YFSETQ, per germline. The V end lost 7 bases, the J end lost 1 base, and 15 bases lay between the germline ends. CDR3 sequence: CASGAFTGSYEQYF. CDR3 in DNA: TGCGCCAGCGGAGCCTTCACAGGTTCCTACGAGCAGTACTTC.

This clonotype was detected ten times or more. A junction end diverges from the germline sequence, so it may reflect a read error. The genes are TRBV11-2 and TRBJ2-2; D is undetermined. The CDR3 contains 14 residues. In germline, CDR1 is SGHAT, CDR2 FQNNGV. The CDR3 DNA is TGTGCCAACAGCTTAGATGGGGTAACCGGGGAGCTGTTTTTT. Amino acid sequence: CANSLDGVTGELFF.

The V gene is TRBV6-1, the J gene TRBJ1-5; TRBD1 agrees at 7 bases. This CDR3 spans 16 amino acids. Germline trimming cut 1 base from V and 4 bases from J; bases unmatched to any gene: 7. Germline CDR1 and CDR2: MNHNS and SASEGT. CDR3: CASSEEAGGINQPQHF. Written as DNA, the CDR3 is TGTGCCAGCAGTGAAGAGGCAGGGGGAATTAATCAGCCCCAGCATTTT.

The chain is built from TRBV19 and TRBJ1-3; D unclear. The germline V gene has CDR1 LNHDA and CDR2 SQIVND (reference sequence). The germline V and J ends were trimmed by 7 bases and 0 bases, with 16 bases remaining between them. CDR3 length equals 16 residues. CDR3 bases: TGTGCCAGTATGAGGAGAGGTCGGAGCTCTGGAAACACCATATATTTT. It is translated as CASMRRGRSSGNTIYF. Looking up the rest from reference TRBV19 and TRBJ1-3 gives the full variable domain: DGGITQSPKYLFRKEGQNVTLSCEQNLNHDAMYWYRQDPGQGLRLIYYSQIVNDFQKGDIAEGYSVSREKKESFPLTVTSAQKNPTAFYLCASMRRGRSSGNTIYFGEGSWLTVV.

CDR3 sequence: CASSEAVAGGGDTQYF. CDR3 nucleotide sequence: TGTGCCAGCAGTGAAGCGGTTGCGGGAGGTGGGGATACGCAGTATTTT. V usage is TRBV6-1 and J usage is TRBJ2-3; 8 bases match TRBD2. V lost 0 bases, J lost 6 bases, and 8 bases stayed unmatched. Germline V CDR1 and CDR2: MNHNS, SASEGT. The CDR3 is 16 amino acids.

This clonotype was counted ten times or more. The chain combines TRBV7-3 with TRBJ1-1; the match to TRBD1 covers 7 bases. Germline V gives CDR1 SGHTA, CDR2 FQGTGA. V dropped 5 bases and J dropped 4; count of bases not matched to a gene: 10. The CDR3 runs to 15 residues. This CDR3 reads CASSRTGDSSTEAFF. In DNA, the CDR3 is TGTGCCAGCAGCCGCACAGGGGACTCGAGCACTGAAGCTTTCTTT.

This clonotype was counted many times. This chain joins TRBV30 and TRBJ2-2; D might be TRBD2 (6 bases). This CDR3 has 15 residues. Germline V gene data show CDR1 as GTSNPN and CDR2 as SVGIG (reference sequence). The V end was cut by 2 bases, the J end by 7 bases, with 17 bases between. CDR3 nucleotides: TGTGCCTGGAGTCGCACCGGGACTCTCGGCGGGGAGCTGTTTTTT. Protein product: CAWSRTGTLGGELFF.

There are a few counts of this clonotype. V gene TRBV27 combines with J gene TRBJ2-7, with 7 bases fitting TRBD1. Germline CDR1 is MNHEY and CDR2 is SMNVEV (reference sequence). V lost 8 bases to trimming and J lost 3 bases; unmatched junction nucleotides: 13. The CDR3 is 15 residues long. The CDR3 coding sequence is TGTGCCAGCGGCCAGGTGGGACAGTTTAACTACGAGCAGTACTTC. Protein sequence: CASGQVGQFNYEQYF.

This chain connects TRBV6-9 to TRBJ1-1, with D maybe TRBD1 (6 bases). Between the trimmed V and J ends, which lost 3 bases and 4 bases, there was a span of 18 bases. Germline lookup yields CDR1 MNHGY and CDR2 SVAAGI. The CDR3 totals 16 residues. CDR3 DNA sequence: TGTGCCAGCAGTTACGGGATTTGGGGGGCCGGCACTGAAGCTTTCTTT. Its translation: CASSYGIWGAGTEAFF.

This clonotype was counted a few times. A much larger clone lies a single base off, so this may be a read error. Here the CDR3 DNA reads TGTGCCAGCGGGACGGACAACTCCTGCGAGCAGTACTTC. It is translated as CASGTDNSCEQYF. V and J are TRBV6-2 or TRBV6-3 and TRBJ2-7; D could derive from TRBD1 or TRBD2 (5 bases each). In germline, CDR1 is MNHEY, CDR2 SVGEGT. The length of the CDR3 is 13 residues.

In its sample, this clonotype was seen many times. V gene TRBV28 combines with J gene TRBJ2-4; 10 positions match TRBD1. The CDR3 extends over 18 amino acids. Germline V lookup: CDR1 MDHEN, CDR2 SYDVKM. V shed 6 bases, J shed 9 bases, and the junction held 20 bases outside the gene matches. The CDR3 DNA reads TGTGCCAGCAGCCGCGGAGCCCACCGGGACAGGGGTATGGCCATTCAGTACTTC. Residues: CASSRGAHRDRGMAIQYF.

Details on this clonotype: A single base separates this from a much larger clone, so it may be a read error. This rearrangement joins TRBV24-1 to TRBJ2-5, with TRBD1 matching 9 bases. In germline, CDR1 is KGHDR, CDR2 SFDVKD. V shed 5 bases, J shed 5 bases, and the junction held 11 bases outside the gene matches. This CDR3 has 16 amino acids. The CDR3: CATSGSTGTGRETQYF. In DNA form, the CDR3 reads TGTGCCACCAGTGGATCTACCGGGACAGGGAGGGAGACCCAGTACTTC.

This clonotype showed up just a few times. The CDR3 DNA reads TGTGCCAGCAGTCCCGGGGCTCCTAGTAGGTCACCCCTCCACTTT. It translates to CASSPGAPSRSPLHF. This chain connects TRBV12-3 or TRBV12-4 to TRBJ1-6; a possible D gene is TRBD1 (5 bases). V was clipped by 5 bases and J by 10 bases, with 18 bases between them. This CDR3 contains 15 residues.

The table lists this clonotype with a few counts. The chain has TRBV7-2 and TRBJ2-7; D remains ambiguous. In germline, CDR1 is SGHTA, CDR2 FQGNSA. There are 14 residues in the CDR3. The germline V and J ends were trimmed by 5 bases and 3 bases, with 14 bases remaining between them. CDR3 bases: TGTGCCAGCAGCATAAATGGGCTAGTCTACGAGCAGTACTTC. Residues: CASSINGLVYEQYF.

This clonotype was found a few times. V usage is TRBV9 and J usage is TRBJ1-2, with TRBD1 matching over 9 bases. There are 15 residues in the CDR3. Germline values: CDR1 SGDLS, CDR2 YYNGEE. V lost 4 bases and J lost 4; bases outside the gene matches: 8. This CDR3 reads CASSPQDRGGYGYTF. For the CDR3, the DNA is TGTGCCAGCAGCCCCCAGGACAGGGGCGGCTATGGCTACACCTTC.

Ten or more counts support this clonotype. The chain has TRBV28 and TRBJ2-7, with D uncertain. The CDR3 is made up of 12 amino acids. The germline V gene has CDR1 MDHEN and CDR2 SYDVKM. The V and J ends lost 6 bases and 4 bases respectively, with 10 bases between them. The CDR3 loop is CASSPDMYEQYF. In DNA form, the CDR3 reads TGTGCCAGCAGCCCTGACATGTACGAGCAGTACTTC.

Points on this clonotype: Since a much larger clone is just one base distant, this may be a read error. In this CDR3 the conserved last residue, phenylalanine or tryptophan, is missing, so a read error is likely. This chain joins TRBV6-1 and TRBJ1-2; perhaps TRBD1 as D (5 bases). V was pared by 10 bases and J by 6 bases, with 15 bases between. Per germline, CDR1 MNHNS and CDR2 SASEGT. The CDR3 spans 12 residues. CDR3 in amino acids: CATTRVGDGYTS. The CDR3 DNA reads as TGTGCCACCACTCGAGTAGGGGATGGCTACACCTCC.

This clonotype has a handful of counts. The V gene is TRBV6-1, the J gene TRBJ2-5, with TRBD1 matching over 10 bases. The CDR3 is 15 amino acids. Germline loops: CDR1 MNHNS, CDR2 SASEGT. V lost 5 bases and J lost 2; bases outside the gene matches: 5. The CDR3 spells CASSTGQGGQETQYF. As DNA, the CDR3 is TGTGCCAGCAGTACCGGACAGGGGGGGCAAGAGACCCAGTACTTC.

This clonotype was picked up many times. This sequence joins TRBV30 and TRBJ2-7; TRBD1 is a possible D gene (5 bases). Per the germline V gene, CDR1 is GTSNPN and CDR2 is SVGIG (reference sequence). Deletions cut 0 bases from V and 5 bases from J, with 11 bases between. This CDR3 comprises 13 residues. CDR3 protein: CAWSVQVVHEQYF. Here the CDR3 DNA reads TGTGCCTGGAGTGTACAGGTGGTCCACGAGCAGTACTTC.

The sample holds many counts of this clonotype. The chain links TRBV11-2 to TRBJ1-5; TRBD1 matches at 7 bases. The CDR3 totals 15 residues. Germline-derived CDR1 and CDR2 are SGHAT and FQNNGV. The ends lost 1 base at V and 6 bases at J; junction bases unmatched: 6. CDR3 protein: CASSLGDRDGQPQHF. CDR3 sequence (DNA): TGTGCCAGCAGCTTAGGCGACAGGGATGGTCAGCCCCAGCATTTT.

This clonotype was seen more than once but under ten times. The V call is TRBV28, the J call TRBJ1-6; 7 bases line up with TRBD1. The germline gives CDR1 MDHEN, CDR2 SYDVKM. The CDR3 consists of 16 residues. Trimming at V came to 6 bases and at J to 7 bases, leaving 12 bases not matched to a gene. CDR3 amino acids: CASRKAGDSLNSPLHF. The DNA of the CDR3 is TGTGCCAGCAGGAAGGCCGGGGACAGCCTAAATTCACCCCTCCACTTT.